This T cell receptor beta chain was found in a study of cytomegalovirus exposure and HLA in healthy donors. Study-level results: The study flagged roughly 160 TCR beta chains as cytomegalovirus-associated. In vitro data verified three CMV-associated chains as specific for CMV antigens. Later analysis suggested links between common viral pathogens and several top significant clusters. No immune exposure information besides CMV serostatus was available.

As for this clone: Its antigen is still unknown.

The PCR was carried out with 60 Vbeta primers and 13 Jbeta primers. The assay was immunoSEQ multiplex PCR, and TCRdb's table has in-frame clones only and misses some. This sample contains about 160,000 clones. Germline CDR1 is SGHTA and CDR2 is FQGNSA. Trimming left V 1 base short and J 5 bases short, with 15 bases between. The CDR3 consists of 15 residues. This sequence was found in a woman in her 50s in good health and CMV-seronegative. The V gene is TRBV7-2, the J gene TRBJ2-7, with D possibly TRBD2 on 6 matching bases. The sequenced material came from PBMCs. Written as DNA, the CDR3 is TGTGCCAGCAGCTTAGGGGGGTCCCGGAGGGACGAGCAGTACTTC. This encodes CASSLGGSRRDEQYF.